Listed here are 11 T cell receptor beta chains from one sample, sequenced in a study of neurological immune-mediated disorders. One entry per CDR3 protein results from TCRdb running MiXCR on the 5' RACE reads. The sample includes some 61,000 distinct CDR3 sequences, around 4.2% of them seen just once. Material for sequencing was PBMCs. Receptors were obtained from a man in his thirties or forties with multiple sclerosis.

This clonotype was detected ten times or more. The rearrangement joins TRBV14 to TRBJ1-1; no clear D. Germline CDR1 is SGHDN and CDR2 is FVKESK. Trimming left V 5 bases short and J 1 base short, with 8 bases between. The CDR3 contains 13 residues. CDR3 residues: CASSRERNTEAFF. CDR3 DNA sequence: TGTGCCAGCAGCAGGGAGAGGAACACTGAAGCTTTCTTT.

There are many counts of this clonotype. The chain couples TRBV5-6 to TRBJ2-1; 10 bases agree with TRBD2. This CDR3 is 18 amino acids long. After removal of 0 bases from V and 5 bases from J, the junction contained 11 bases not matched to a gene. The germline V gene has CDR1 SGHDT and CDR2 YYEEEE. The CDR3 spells CASSLASGGAGVHNEQFF. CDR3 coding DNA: TGTGCCAGCAGCTTGGCTAGCGGGGGAGCTGGGGTTCACAATGAGCAGTTCTTC.

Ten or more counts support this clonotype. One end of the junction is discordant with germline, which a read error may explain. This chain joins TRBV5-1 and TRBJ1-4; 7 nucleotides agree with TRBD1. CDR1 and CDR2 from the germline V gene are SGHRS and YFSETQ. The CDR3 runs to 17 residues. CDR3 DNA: TGCGCCAGCAGCTCGGGACAGTCCATTATGATGAAAAACTGTAGCCCTTTT. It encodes CASSSGQSIMMKNCSPF.

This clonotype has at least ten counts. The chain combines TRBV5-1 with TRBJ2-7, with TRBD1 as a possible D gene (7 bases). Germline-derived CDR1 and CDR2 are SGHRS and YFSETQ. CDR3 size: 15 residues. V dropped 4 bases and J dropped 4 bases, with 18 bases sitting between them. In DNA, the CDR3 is TGCGCCAGCAGCGATGGAGGGACAGTGAATTACGAGCAGTACTTC. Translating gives CASSDGGTVNYEQYF.

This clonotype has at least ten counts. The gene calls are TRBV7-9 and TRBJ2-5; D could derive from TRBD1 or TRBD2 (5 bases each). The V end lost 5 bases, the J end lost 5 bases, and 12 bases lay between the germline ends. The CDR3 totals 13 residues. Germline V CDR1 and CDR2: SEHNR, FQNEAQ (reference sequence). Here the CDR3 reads CASSRGVWETQYF. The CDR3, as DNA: TGTGCCAGCAGCAGAGGGGTGTGGGAGACCCAGTACTTC.

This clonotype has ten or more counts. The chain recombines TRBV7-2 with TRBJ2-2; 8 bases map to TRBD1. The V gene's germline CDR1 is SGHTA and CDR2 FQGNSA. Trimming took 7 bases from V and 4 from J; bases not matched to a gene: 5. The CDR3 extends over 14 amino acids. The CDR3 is CASNPGGITGELFF. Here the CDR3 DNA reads TGTGCCAGCAACCCAGGGGGCATCACCGGGGAGCTGTTTTTT.

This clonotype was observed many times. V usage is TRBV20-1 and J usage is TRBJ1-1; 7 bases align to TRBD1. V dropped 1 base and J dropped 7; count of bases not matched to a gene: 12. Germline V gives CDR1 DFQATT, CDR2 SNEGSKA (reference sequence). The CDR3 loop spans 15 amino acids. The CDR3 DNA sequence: TGCAGTGCTAGAGGACAGGGACCCCAGTCTTTTGAAGCTTTCTTT. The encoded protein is CSARGQGPQSFEAFF.

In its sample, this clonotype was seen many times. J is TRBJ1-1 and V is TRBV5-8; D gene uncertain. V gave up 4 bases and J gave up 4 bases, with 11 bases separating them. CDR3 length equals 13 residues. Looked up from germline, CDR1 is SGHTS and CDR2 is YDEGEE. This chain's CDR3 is CASSLGVVTEAFF. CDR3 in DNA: TGTGCCAGCAGCCTTGGGGTTGTCACTGAAGCTTTCTTT.

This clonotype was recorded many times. The CDR3 is CASTLRGEGHEQYF. CDR3 bases: TGTGCCAGCACCCTGCGGGGGGAAGGGCACGAGCAGTACTTC. The V gene is TRBV27, the J gene TRBJ2-7, with TRBD2 matching 8 bases. V lost 7 bases and J lost 5; bases outside the gene matches: 10. This CDR3 is built from 14 residues. CDR1 and CDR2 (germline): MNHEY, SMNVEV (reference sequence).

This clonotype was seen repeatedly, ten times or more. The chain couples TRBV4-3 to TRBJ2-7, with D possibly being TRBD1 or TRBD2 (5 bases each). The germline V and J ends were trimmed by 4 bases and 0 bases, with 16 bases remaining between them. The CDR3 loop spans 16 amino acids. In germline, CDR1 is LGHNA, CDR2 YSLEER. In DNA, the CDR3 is TGCGCCAGCAGCCTCGCCGGGACGCAGAGCTCCTACGAGCAGTACTTC. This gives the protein CASSLAGTQSSYEQYF.

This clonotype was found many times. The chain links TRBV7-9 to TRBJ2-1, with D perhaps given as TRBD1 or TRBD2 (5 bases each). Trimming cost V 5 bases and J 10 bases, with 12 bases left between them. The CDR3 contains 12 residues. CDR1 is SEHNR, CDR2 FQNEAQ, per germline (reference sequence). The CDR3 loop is CASSRDRGEQFF. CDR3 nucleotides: TGTGCCAGCAGCAGGGACCGAGGGGAGCAGTTCTTC.